Presented here are 24 T cell receptor beta chains from one specimen sequenced in a study of T cell responses to AZD1222 COVID-19 vaccine. TCRdb keeps only in-frame clones here, not all; method: immunoSEQ multiplex PCR. The sample yields 250,000 to 300,000 clones, 94% seen once. Sequenced material: peripheral blood, taken 28 days after the second AZD1222 dose. The receptors here all came from an adult who received the AZD1222 COVID-19 vaccine.

This sequence joins TRBV28 and TRBJ1-5; D is unclear. CDR1 and CDR2 from the germline V gene are MDHEN and SYDVKM. V shed 7 bases and J shed 3 bases, with 10 bases lying between them. There are 13 residues in the CDR3. Written as DNA, the CDR3 is TGTGCCAGCACCCGGGCCCACAATCAGCCCCAGCATTTT. Translating it yields CASTRAHNQPQHF.

This clone has a handful of counts. V usage is TRBV11-2 and J usage is TRBJ2-7, with 15 positions matching TRBD2. V was pared by 1 base and J by 3 bases, with 4 bases of the junction left unmatched. Germline-derived CDR1 and CDR2 are SGHAT and FQNNGV. CDR3 length: 17 amino acids. DNA of the CDR3: TGTGCCAGCAGCTTAGGCCCGGGACTAGCGGGGGGCTACGAGCAGTACTTC. Translating gives CASSLGPGLAGGYEQYF. Full variable domain (outside the CDR3, taken from reference TRBV11-2 and TRBJ2-7): EAGVAQSPRYKIIEKRQSVAFWCNPISGHATLYWYQQILGQGPKLLIQFQNNGVVDDSQLPKDRFSAERLKGVDSTLKIQPAKLEDSAVYLCASSLGPGLAGGYEQYFGPGTRLTVT.

The chain is built from TRBV3-1 (or the pseudogene TRBV3-2) and TRBJ1-4; D gene ambiguous. Germline V gene data show CDR1 as LGHDT and CDR2 as YNNKEL (reference sequence). V was shortened by 5 bases and J by 7 bases, with 11 bases between the two germline ends. CDR3 length: 13 amino acids. The CDR3 region is CASSGRGGEKLFF. The CDR3 DNA sequence: TGTGCCAGCAGCGGCCGGGGTGGTGAAAAACTGTTTTTT.

This clone was seen a single time. The chain recombines TRBV20-1 with TRBJ1-5, with D possibly TRBD1 on 5 matching bases. Germline V CDR1 and CDR2: DFQATT, SNEGSKA (reference sequence). The CDR3 loop spans 11 amino acids. The V and J ends lost 3 bases and 12 bases respectively, with 12 bases between them. As DNA, the CDR3 is TGCAGTGCTAGGTGGGGCATAGGCCAGCATTTT. This sequence encodes CSARWGIGQHF.

The V gene is TRBV7-8, the J gene TRBJ1-6, with D perhaps TRBD1 (6 bases). Trimming took off 9 bases at V and 9 bases at J, with 15 bases between the two ends. Germline values: CDR1 SGHVS, CDR2 FQNEAQ. The CDR3 runs to 13 residues. CDR3 sequence: CASRGPKGSPLHF. CDR3 coding DNA: TGTGCCAGTCGGGGGCCCAAGGGTTCACCCCTCCACTTT. Based on the CDR3 plus reference TRBV7-8 and TRBJ1-6, the full variable domain is GAGVSQSPRYKVAKRGQDVALRCDPISGHVSLFWYQQALGQGPEFLTYFQNEAQLDKSGLPSDRFFAERPEGSVSTLKIQRTQQEDSAVYLCASRGPKGSPLHFGNGTRLTVT.

This chain links TRBV7-7 with TRBJ1-1; TRBD1 is a possible D gene (5 bases). This CDR3 is built from 13 residues. The ends were cut back, 3 bases at V and 3 bases at J, with 8 bases in the middle. Germline lookup yields CDR1 SSHAT and CDR2 FNYEAQ (reference sequence). The CDR3, as DNA: TGTGCCAGCAGCTTTTCCAGGGACACTGAAGCTTTCTTT. Its protein is CASSFSRDTEAFF. Based on the CDR3 plus reference TRBV7-7 and TRBJ1-1, the full variable domain is GAGVSQSPRYKVTKRGQDVTLRCDPISSHATLYWYQQALGQGPEFLTYFNYEAQPDKSGLPSDRFSAERPEGSISTLTIQRTEQRDSAMYRCASSFSRDTEAFFGQGTRLTVV.

The chain uses TRBV19 and TRBJ1-5; unclear D gene. This CDR3 comprises 15 residues. V lost 3 bases and J lost 4, with 13 bases in between. Per the germline V gene, CDR1 is LNHDA and CDR2 is SQIVND (reference sequence). The CDR3 coding sequence is TGTGCCAGTAGTATGGCTGGACCACGGAATCAGCCCCAGCATTTT. Its translation is CASSMAGPRNQPQHF.

This clone was seen just once. The chain couples TRBV7-3 to TRBJ2-1; D perhaps matches TRBD2 (7 bases). Between the trimmed V and J ends, which lost 5 bases and 5 bases, there was a span of 19 bases. Germline loops: CDR1 SGHTA, CDR2 FQGTGA. This CDR3 is built from 16 residues. The CDR3 bases are TGTGCCAGCAGCATAATGATCGGGGGGCCTCACAATGAGCAGTTCTTC. Translating it yields CASSIMIGGPHNEQFF. Variable domain in full (rest from reference TRBV7-3 and TRBJ2-1): GAGVSQTPSNKVTEKGKYVELRCDPISGHTALYWYRQSLGQGPEFLIYFQGTGAADDSGLPNDRFFAVRPEGSVSTLKIQRTERGDSAVYLCASSIMIGGPHNEQFFGPGTRLTVL.

The V and J genes are TRBV19 and TRBJ2-2, with TRBD2 as a possible D gene (6 bases). The CDR3 is 15 residues long. Germline V lookup: CDR1 LNHDA, CDR2 SQIVND (reference sequence). V was cut by 7 bases and J by 3 bases, with 15 bases left in between. As DNA, the CDR3 is TGTGCCAGTAAAATAGGAGGGTCTTACACCGGGGAGCTGTTTTTT. This encodes CASKIGGSYTGELFF.

The genes are TRBV7-2 and TRBJ2-6; D unclear. The germline CDR1 and CDR2 sequences are SGHTA and FQGNSA. V dropped 5 bases and J dropped 2 bases, with 10 bases sitting between them. This CDR3 comprises 15 residues. This CDR3 is CASSPRMAGANVLTF. As DNA, the CDR3 is TGTGCCAGCAGCCCCAGGATGGCTGGGGCCAACGTCCTGACTTTC.

The chain links TRBV6-1 to TRBJ1-3; no clear D. Trimming shortened V by 1 base and J by 11 bases, and 6 bases separated the two germline ends. CDR1 is MNHNS, CDR2 SASEGT, per germline. The CDR3 runs to 11 residues. Written as DNA, the CDR3 is TGTGCCAGCAGTGAAGGCATAGCCATATATTTT. Its translation is CASSEGIAIYF.

This sequence joins TRBV13 and TRBJ2-7; 9 bases fit TRBD1. Germline trimming cut 3 bases from V and 2 bases from J; bases unmatched to any gene: 5. Germline V gene data show CDR1 as PRHDT and CDR2 as FYEKMQ (reference sequence). This CDR3 spans 15 amino acids. CDR3 loop: CASSFPRQGAYEQYF. In DNA, the CDR3 is TGTGCCAGCAGCTTCCCGAGACAGGGGGCCTACGAGCAGTACTTC.

The chain links TRBV19 to TRBJ2-7; 7 bases agree with TRBD1. Germline V gene lookup returns CDR1 LNHDA and CDR2 SQIVND (reference sequence). The CDR3 contains 14 residues. J lost 3 bases, V lost 5 bases, and 7 bases had no gene match. The CDR3 DNA reads TGTGCCAGTAGTCGGACAGGAACTAACTACGAGCAGTACTTC. This encodes CASSRTGTNYEQYF. The full variable domain, with the rest looked up from reference TRBV19 and TRBJ2-7, is DGGITQSPKYLFRKEGQNVTLSCEQNLNHDAMYWYRQDPGQGLRLIYYSQIVNDFQKGDIAEGYSVSREKKESFPLTVTSAQKNPTAFYLCASSRTGTNYEQYFGPGTRLTVT.

A note on this clone: At the DNA level, this CDR3 is encoded by other sequences in the same sample as well. The V call is TRBV19, the J call TRBJ1-4; no clear D gene. CDR1 LNHDA and CDR2 SQIVND come from the germline V gene (reference sequence). The CDR3 consists of 14 residues. V dropped 4 bases and J dropped 1 base, with 7 bases sitting between them. CDR3 sequence: CASSRAGTNEKLFF. The CDR3 coding sequence is TGTGCCAGTAGTAGGGCAGGAACTAATGAAAAACTGTTTTTT.

This clone has only a few counts. The chain couples TRBV5-1 to TRBJ2-7; the D gene is possibly TRBD2 (6 bases). V lost 1 base and J lost 0, with 8 bases in between. The CDR3 consists of 14 residues. Germline-derived CDR1 and CDR2 are SGHRS and YFSETQ. The CDR3: CASSLTGSSYEQYF. In DNA, the CDR3 is TGCGCCAGCAGCTTGACCGGGAGCTCCTACGAGCAGTACTTC. Full variable domain (rest looked up from reference TRBV5-1 and TRBJ2-7): KAGVTQTPRYLIKTRGQQVTLSCSPISGHRSVSWYQQTPGQGLQFLFEYFSETQRNKGNFPGRFSGRQFSNSRSEMNVSTLELGDSALYLCASSLTGSSYEQYFGPGTRLTVT.

The V and J genes are TRBV21-1 and TRBJ1-2; the table's D call TRBD1 went unverified against the DNA. TRBV21-1 is described as a pseudogene. The CDR3 spans 15 residues. CDR3 sequence (DNA): TGTGCCAGCAGCATAAACAGGGTGCCGTACTATGGCTACACCTTC. Translation gives CASSINRVPYYGYTF.

This clone was observed once. The chain is built from TRBV3-1 (or the pseudogene TRBV3-2) and TRBJ1-6; TRBD1 agrees at 9 bases. The CDR3 runs 13 residues. J lost 9 bases, V lost 8 bases, and 5 bases had no gene match. Germline V lookup: CDR1 LGHDT, CDR2 YNNKEL (reference sequence). The CDR3 loop is CASRDREVSPLHF. The CDR3, as DNA: TGTGCCAGCCGGGACAGGGAAGTTTCACCCCTCCACTTT.

The genes are TRBV29-1 and TRBJ1-2; D gene uncertain. Germline-derived CDR1 and CDR2 are SQVTM and ANQGSEA. The length of the CDR3 is 11 residues. V dropped 7 bases and J dropped 5 bases, with 11 bases sitting between them. The CDR3 is CSARSDYGYTF. The CDR3 nucleotides are TGCAGCGCCCGGTCGGATTATGGCTACACCTTC.

The chain carries TRBV11-2 and TRBJ2-1; 10 bases line up with TRBD2. With V trimmed by 2 bases and J by 10 bases, 11 bases remained unmatched. Germline values: CDR1 SGHAT, CDR2 FQNNGV. The CDR3 covers 16 residues. The CDR3 region is CASSLTSGGEPQEQFF. DNA of the CDR3: TGTGCCAGCAGCTTAACCAGCGGGGGGGAGCCCCAGGAGCAGTTCTTC.

J is TRBJ2-5 and V is TRBV7-9; 9 nucleotides match TRBD2. This CDR3 contains 15 residues. Germline V CDR1 and CDR2: SEHNR, FQNEAQ (reference sequence). Trimming took 1 base from V and 7 from J; bases not matched to a gene: 7. The CDR3 reads CASSLGTSGWMTQYF. The CDR3 DNA is TGTGCCAGCAGCTTAGGAACTAGCGGGTGGATGACCCAGTACTTC.

This chain uses TRBV24-1 with TRBJ1-5; 8 nucleotides match TRBD1. Germline trimming cut 2 bases from V and 3 bases from J; bases unmatched to any gene: 5. This CDR3 is 16 amino acids long. Germline CDR1 is KGHDR and CDR2 is SFDVKD. The CDR3 nucleotides are TGTGCCACCAGTGATTCCGGGACAGGCGTCAATCAGCCCCAGCATTTT. This gives the protein CATSDSGTGVNQPQHF.

The V gene is TRBV24-1, the J gene TRBJ2-3; 8 bases align to TRBD1. The CDR3 extends over 17 amino acids. Germline CDR1 KGHDR, CDR2 SFDVKD. The J segment lost 3 bases and the V segment lost 3 bases, leaving 10 bases of the junction unmatched. This CDR3 is CATSDHGTGVYTDTQYF. Here the CDR3 DNA reads TGTGCCACCAGTGATCACGGGACAGGAGTCTATACAGATACGCAGTATTTT.

The chain couples TRBV7-9 to TRBJ2-3, with a possible D match to TRBD1 (5 bases). CDR3 length: 14 amino acids. From germline, CDR1 is SEHNR and CDR2 FQNEAQ (reference sequence). V lost 2 bases to trimming and J lost 6 bases, with 12 bases between them. The CDR3 sequence is CASSLMTVGDTQYF. In DNA, the CDR3 is TGTGCCAGCAGCTTAATGACAGTCGGGGATACGCAGTATTTT.

This chain links TRBV10-3 with TRBJ1-2; unclear D gene. The V end was cut by 4 bases, the J end by 6 bases, with 12 bases between. The CDR3 extends over 13 amino acids. From germline, CDR1 is ENHRY and CDR2 SYGVKD. The CDR3 coding sequence is TGTGCCATCAGTGGCCGGGAGGTCGATGGCTACACCTTC. Amino acids: CAISGREVDGYTF.